This TCR beta chain is from a study of shared clonotypes between healthy human individuals. To note about this clone: Its antigen remains unidentified.

Sequencing was performed with immunoSEQ multiplex PCR; in TCRdb, only in-frame clones are kept and a portion is missing. The repertoire consists of just over 2,000,000 clones, with 90% to 95% occurring once and the leading ten covering approximately 0.13%. The germline gives CDR1 SEHNR, CDR2 FQNEAQ (reference sequence). The CDR3 is 15 residues long. With 5 bases removed from V and 6 bases from J, the gap between germline ends came to 14 bases. Points from the study as a whole: Shared across a few donors were around 5% of the naive CD4 clonotypes. Generally, estimated richness proved larger in naive subsets than it did in memory subsets. Generation probabilities of non-shared clonotypes were lower (relative to those shared by all four donors). Enrolling few donors narrowed the genetic and exposure-history diversity that was represented.

Sequencing input: naive CD4+ T cells sorted from blood. Subset here: CD45RA+ positively selected. The chain carries TRBV7-9 and TRBJ1-6; a possible D gene is TRBD1 (6 bases). The sequence was obtained from a man in his late teens or twenties in good health. The chain's CDR3 is CASSQPGAGNSPLHF. The CDR3, as DNA: TGTGCCAGCAGCCAGCCGGGGGCTGGTAATTCACCCCTCCACTTT.